This TCR beta chain was sequenced in a study of human T cells and chemical hapten exposure. From the RACE reads, TCRdb called clonotypes with MiXCR, one entry per CDR3 protein. Of about 170,000 distinct CDR3 sequences in the sample, 28% are singletons; the top ten hold around 2.3%. The sample's time point: patch test 3, about 24 weeks after DPC sensitization. Treatment indicated: therapeutic diphenylcyclopropenone sensitization with weekly scalp DPC. Germline CDR1 is LNHNV and CDR2 is YYDKDF (reference sequence). The CDR3 runs 16 residues. Trimming took 1 base from V and 6 from J; bases not matched to a gene: 4. This clonotype was counted only a few times.

The chain joins TRBV15 to TRBJ2-1; the match to TRBD2 covers 12 bases. This receptor was taken from a woman younger than 30 with alopecia areata. Some clones in this sample may be carry-over from other donors' samples. The input for sequencing was whole blood, taken in connection with sensitization to the hapten diphenylcyclopropenone (DPC). CDR3 bases: TGTGCCACCAGCAGAGCTAGCGGGAGGGTCGTCAATGAGCAGTTCTTC. The encoded protein is CATSRASGRVVNEQFF.